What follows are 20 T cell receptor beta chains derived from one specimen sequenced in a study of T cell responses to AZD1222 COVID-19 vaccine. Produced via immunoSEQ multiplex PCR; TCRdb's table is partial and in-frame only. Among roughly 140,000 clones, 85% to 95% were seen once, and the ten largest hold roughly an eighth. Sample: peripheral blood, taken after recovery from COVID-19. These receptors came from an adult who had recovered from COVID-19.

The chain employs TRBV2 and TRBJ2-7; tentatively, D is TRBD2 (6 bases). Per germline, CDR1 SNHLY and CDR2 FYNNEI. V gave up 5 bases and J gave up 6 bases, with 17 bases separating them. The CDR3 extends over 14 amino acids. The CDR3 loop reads CASSRLDRVGEQYF. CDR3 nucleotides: TGTGCCAGCAGTCGACTAGATCGAGTGGGCGAGCAGTACTTC. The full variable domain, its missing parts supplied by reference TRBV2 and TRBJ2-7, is EPEVTQTPSHQVTQMGQEVILRCVPISNHLYFYWYRQILGQKVEFLVSFYNNEISEKSEIFDDQFSVERPDGSNFTLKIRSTKLEDSAMYFCASSRLDRVGEQYFGPGTRLTVT.

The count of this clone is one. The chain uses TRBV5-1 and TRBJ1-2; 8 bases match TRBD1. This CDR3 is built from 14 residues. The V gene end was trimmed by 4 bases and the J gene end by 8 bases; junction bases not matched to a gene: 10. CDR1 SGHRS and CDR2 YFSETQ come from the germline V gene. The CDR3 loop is CASSAGQGVSGYTF. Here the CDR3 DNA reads TGCGCCAGCAGCGCCGGACAGGGCGTTTCGGGCTACACCTTC. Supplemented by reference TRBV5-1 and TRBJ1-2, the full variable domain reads KAGVTQTPRYLIKTRGQQVTLSCSPISGHRSVSWYQQTPGQGLQFLFEYFSETQRNKGNFPGRFSGRQFSNSRSEMNVSTLELGDSALYLCASSAGQGVSGYTFGSGTRLTVV.

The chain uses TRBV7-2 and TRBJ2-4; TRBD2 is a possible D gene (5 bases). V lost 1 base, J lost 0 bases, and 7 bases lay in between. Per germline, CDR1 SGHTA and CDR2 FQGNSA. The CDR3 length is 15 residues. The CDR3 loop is CASSLGGLAKNIQYF. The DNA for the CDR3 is TGTGCCAGCAGCTTAGGCGGGTTAGCCAAAAACATTCAGTACTTC. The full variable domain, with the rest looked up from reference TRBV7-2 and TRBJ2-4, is GAGVSQSPSNKVTEKGKDVELRCDPISGHTALYWYRQSLGQGLEFLIYFQGNSAPDKSGLPSDRFSAERTGGSVSTLTIQRTQQEDSAVYLCASSLGGLAKNIQYFGAGTRLSVL.

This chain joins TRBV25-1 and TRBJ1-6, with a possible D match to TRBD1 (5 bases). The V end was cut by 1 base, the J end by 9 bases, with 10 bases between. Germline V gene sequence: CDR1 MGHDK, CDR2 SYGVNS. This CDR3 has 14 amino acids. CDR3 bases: TGTGCCAGCAGTGAATGGACGGGGGGTTCACCCCTCCACTTT. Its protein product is CASSEWTGGSPLHF.

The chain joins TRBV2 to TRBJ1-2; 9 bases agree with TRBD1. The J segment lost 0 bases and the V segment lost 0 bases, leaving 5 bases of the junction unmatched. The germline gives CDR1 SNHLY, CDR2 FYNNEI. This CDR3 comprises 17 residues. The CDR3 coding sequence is TGTGCCAGCAGTGAAGCGGTTTGGGACAGGGCTAACTATGGCTACACCTTC. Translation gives CASSEAVWDRANYGYTF. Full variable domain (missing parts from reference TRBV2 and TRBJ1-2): EPEVTQTPSHQVTQMGQEVILRCVPISNHLYFYWYRQILGQKVEFLVSFYNNEISEKSEIFDDQFSVERPDGSNFTLKIRSTKLEDSAMYFCASSEAVWDRANYGYTFGSGTRLTVV.

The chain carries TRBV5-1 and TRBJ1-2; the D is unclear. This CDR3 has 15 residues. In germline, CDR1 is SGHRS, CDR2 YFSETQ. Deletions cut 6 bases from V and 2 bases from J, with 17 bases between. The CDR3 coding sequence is TGCGCCAGCACCCCCGGAGAGGTGGGCAACTATGGCTACACCTTC. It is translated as CASTPGEVGNYGYTF.

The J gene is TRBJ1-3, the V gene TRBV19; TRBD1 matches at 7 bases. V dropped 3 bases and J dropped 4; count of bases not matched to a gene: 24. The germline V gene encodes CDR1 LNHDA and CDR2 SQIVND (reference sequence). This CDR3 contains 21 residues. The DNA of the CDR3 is TGTGCCAGTAGTATGGGGACTTGGTATCCCCTCGACAGGGTCGGAGGAAACACCATATATTTT. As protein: CASSMGTWYPLDRVGGNTIYF.

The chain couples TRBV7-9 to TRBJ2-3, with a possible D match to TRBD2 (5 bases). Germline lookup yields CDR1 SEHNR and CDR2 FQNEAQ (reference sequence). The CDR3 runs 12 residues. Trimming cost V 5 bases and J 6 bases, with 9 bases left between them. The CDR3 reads CASSRRKDTQYF. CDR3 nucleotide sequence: TGTGCCAGCAGCCGGAGGAAGGATACGCAGTATTTT.

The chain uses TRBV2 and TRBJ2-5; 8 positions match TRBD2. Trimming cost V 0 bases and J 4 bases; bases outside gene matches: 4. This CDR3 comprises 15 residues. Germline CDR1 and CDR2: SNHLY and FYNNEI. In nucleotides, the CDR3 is TGTGCCAGCAGTGAAGCTACGGGAGGGGGAGAGACCCAGTACTTC. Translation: CASSEATGGGETQYF. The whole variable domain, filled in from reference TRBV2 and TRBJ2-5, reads EPEVTQTPSHQVTQMGQEVILRCVPISNHLYFYWYRQILGQKVEFLVSFYNNEISEKSEIFDDQFSVERPDGSNFTLKIRSTKLEDSAMYFCASSEATGGGETQYFGPGTRLLVL.

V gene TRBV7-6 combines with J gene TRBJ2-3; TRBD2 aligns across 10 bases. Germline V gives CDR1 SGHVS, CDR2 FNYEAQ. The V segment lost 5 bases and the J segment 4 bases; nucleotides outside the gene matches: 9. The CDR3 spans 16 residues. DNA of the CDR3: TGTGCCAGCAGCGTTCCTAGCGGGAGTTTGCCAGATACGCAGTATTTT. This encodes CASSVPSGSLPDTQYF.

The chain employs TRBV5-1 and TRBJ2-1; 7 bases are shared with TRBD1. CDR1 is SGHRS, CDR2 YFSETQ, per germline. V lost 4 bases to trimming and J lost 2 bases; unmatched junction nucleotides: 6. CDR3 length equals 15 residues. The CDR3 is CASSVGTVTYNEQFF. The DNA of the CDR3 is TGCGCCAGCAGCGTCGGGACAGTAACCTACAATGAGCAGTTCTTC.

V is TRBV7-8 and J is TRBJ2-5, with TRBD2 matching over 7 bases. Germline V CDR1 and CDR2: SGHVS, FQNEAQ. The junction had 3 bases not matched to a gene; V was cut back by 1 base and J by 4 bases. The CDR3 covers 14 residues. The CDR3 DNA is TGTGCCAGCAGCTTAGGGGGCGGGGGAGAGACCCAGTACTTC. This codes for CASSLGGGGETQYF.

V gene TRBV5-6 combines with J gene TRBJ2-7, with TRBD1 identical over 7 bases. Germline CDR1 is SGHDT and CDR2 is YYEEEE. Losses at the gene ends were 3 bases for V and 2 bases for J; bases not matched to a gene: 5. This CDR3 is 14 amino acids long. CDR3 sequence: CASSSLQGTYEQYF. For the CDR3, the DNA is TGTGCCAGCAGCTCACTACAGGGGACCTACGAGCAGTACTTC.

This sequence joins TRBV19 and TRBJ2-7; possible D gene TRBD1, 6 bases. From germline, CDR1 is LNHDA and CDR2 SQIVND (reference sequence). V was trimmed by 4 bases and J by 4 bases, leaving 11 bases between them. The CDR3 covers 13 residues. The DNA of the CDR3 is TGTGCCAGTAGTACGCTGGACAGATACGAGCAGTACTTC. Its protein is CASSTLDRYEQYF.

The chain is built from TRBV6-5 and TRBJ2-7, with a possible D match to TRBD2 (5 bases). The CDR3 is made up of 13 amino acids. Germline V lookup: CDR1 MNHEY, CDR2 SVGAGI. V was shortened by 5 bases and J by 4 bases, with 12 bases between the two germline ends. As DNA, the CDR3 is TGTGCCAGCAGTCCTACCCCGGGGTACGAGCAGTACTTC. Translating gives CASSPTPGYEQYF.

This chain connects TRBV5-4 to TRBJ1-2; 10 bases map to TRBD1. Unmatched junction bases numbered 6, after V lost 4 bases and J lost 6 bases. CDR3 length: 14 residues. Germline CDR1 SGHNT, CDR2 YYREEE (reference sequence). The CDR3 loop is CASSLGDRGNGYTF. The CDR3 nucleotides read TGTGCCAGCAGCCTTGGGGACAGGGGAAATGGCTACACCTTC.

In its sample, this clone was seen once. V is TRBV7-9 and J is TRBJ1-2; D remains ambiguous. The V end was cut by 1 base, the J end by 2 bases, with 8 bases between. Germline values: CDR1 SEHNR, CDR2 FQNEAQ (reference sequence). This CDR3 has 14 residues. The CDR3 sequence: CASSLEVANYGYTF. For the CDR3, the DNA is TGTGCCAGCAGCTTAGAAGTAGCCAACTATGGCTACACCTTC.

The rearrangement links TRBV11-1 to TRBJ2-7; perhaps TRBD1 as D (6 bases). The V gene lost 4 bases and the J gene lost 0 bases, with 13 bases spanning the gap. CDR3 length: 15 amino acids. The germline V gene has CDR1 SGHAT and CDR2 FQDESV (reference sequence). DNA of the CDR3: TGTGCCAGCAGCTCCGTCAGGGGCTCCTCCTACGAGCAGTACTTC. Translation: CASSSVRGSSYEQYF.

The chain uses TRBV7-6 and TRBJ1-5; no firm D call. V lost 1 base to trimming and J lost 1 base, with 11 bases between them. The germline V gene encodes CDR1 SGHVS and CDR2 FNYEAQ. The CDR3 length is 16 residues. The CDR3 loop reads CASSLDGVLSNQPQHF. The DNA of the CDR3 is TGTGCCAGCAGCTTAGATGGGGTGTTAAGCAATCAGCCCCAGCATTTT.

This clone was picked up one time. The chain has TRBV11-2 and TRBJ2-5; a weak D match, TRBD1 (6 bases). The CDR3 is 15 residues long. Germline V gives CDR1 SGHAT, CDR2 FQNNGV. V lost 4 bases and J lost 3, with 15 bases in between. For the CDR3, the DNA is TGTGCCAGCAGCTACCTTGGGACACACGAAGAGACCCAGTACTTC. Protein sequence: CASSYLGTHEETQYF.